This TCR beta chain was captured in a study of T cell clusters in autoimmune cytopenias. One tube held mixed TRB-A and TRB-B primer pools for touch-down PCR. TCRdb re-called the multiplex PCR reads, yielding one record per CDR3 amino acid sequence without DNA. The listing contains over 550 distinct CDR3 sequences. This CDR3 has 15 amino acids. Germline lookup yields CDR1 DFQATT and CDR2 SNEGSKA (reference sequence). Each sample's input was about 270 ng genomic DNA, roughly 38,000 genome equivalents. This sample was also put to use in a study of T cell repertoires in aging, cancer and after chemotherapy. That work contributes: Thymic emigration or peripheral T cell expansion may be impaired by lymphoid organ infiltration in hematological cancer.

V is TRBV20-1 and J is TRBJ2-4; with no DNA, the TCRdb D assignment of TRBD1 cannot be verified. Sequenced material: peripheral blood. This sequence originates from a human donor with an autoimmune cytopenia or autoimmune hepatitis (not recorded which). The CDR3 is CSARPRELAKNIQYF.